The source of this TCR delta chain is a study of DNA immune sequencing with unique molecular identifiers (dated by TCRdb to 2018 to 2021). For the study in its entirety: Immunomagnetic cell separation was used to enrich gammadelta T cells from buffy coats, and the genomic DNA of the enriched gammadelta T cells was sequenced. An ultrasensitive DNA-based TRD repertoire sequencing method using PCR-introduced unique molecular identifiers was developed and validated in the study. gammadelta T cells were enriched from PBMC of approximately ten healthy individuals by fluorescence-activated cell sorting. Donors were healthy individuals, with under eleven donors profiled from sorted peripheral blood gammadelta T cells. The method was validated on synthetic reference molecules and on blood samples from healthy individuals. For the enriched versus non-enriched comparison, approximately 97 ng enriched gammadelta T-cell DNA and roughly 1 ug non-enriched PBMC DNA were sequenced. Study-level results and caveats: Novel TRD sequences not targeted by the primers cannot be detected with the primer-based approach. Among clonotypes in healthy donors, the most frequent TRD rearrangement was TRDV2 paired with TRDJ1. TRD repertoire diversity varied between healthy donors, with several donors highly oligoclonal where top 5 clonotypes exceeded half of productive molecules.

Worth noting for this clone: The antigen it binds to is not known. Base qualities are not recorded, but no much larger clone differs from it by a single base.

Relative to germline, V is missing 1 base and J is missing 0 bases, with 6 bases of the junction outside any gene match. From the cysteine up to the phenylalanine, the CDR3 has a length of 16 residues. Here the CDR3 DNA is all that survives: 48 bases in frame from base 1. CDR1 and CDR2 are drawn from the germline V gene: GEAIGNYY, EKD. The library was built by means of multiplex PCR. A 32-plex assay with primers for all 8 TRDV and 4 TRDJ genes covering the CDR3 was used to amplify genomic DNA. A 12-nucleotide UMI was added during roughly 3 barcoding PCR cycles, followed by a second PCR with Illumina adapter primers. AMPure XP beads were used for library purification, and library quality was checked on a Fragment Analyzer with the HS NGS Fragment kit. Sequencing used an Illumina MiniSeq mid-output kit with roughly 22% PhiX and 150 cycles of paired-end reads. The study's own analysis went as follows. MIGEC version 1.2.9 was used to process the reads, grouping reads by UMI and building error-corrected consensus sequences. Modified VDJtools version 1.2.1 scripts and the tcR R package were used for post-processing. TCRdb recomputed clones from the public reads with CATT; identical DNA rows were then combined. These V and J calls originate from TCRdb's pipeline instead of the authors' own analysis. The sample table holds around 730 delta-chain clones, of which about 15% were seen once. The ten biggest clones cover roughly 80% of the sample.

The chain couples TRDV2 to TRDJ1, and 8 bases in between align with TRDD3. Sequenced sample: gamma-delta T cells from PBMCs. The source is a human donor in good health. The DNA reads TGTGCCTGTGACACTTTAGGGGATACTCACACCGATAAACTCATCTTT. This yields the protein CACDTLGDTHTDKLIF.